The T cell receptor beta chain described here comes from a study of blood T cell repertoires in COVID-19. The CDR3 loop spans 14 amino acids. Trimming stripped 7 bases from V and 1 base from J, with 14 bases between. In germline, CDR1 is SGDLS, CDR2 YYNGEE. As concerns this clone: Other DNA sequences within the sample encode an identical CDR3.

The table came from immunoSEQ multiplex PCR; TCRdb's copy has only in-frame clones and leaves some out. The sample holds 120,000 to 150,000 clones, 65% to 80% seen once. This clonotype was sampled from a man aged 55 to 70 with acute or convalescent COVID-19. The material sequenced was peripheral blood. V is TRBV9 and J is TRBJ1-1, with a possible D match to TRBD1 (5 bases). CDR3 nucleotides: TGTGCCAGCTCTCCCGGCGGGACGAACACTGAAGCTTTCTTT. Translating gives CASSPGGTNTEAFF.